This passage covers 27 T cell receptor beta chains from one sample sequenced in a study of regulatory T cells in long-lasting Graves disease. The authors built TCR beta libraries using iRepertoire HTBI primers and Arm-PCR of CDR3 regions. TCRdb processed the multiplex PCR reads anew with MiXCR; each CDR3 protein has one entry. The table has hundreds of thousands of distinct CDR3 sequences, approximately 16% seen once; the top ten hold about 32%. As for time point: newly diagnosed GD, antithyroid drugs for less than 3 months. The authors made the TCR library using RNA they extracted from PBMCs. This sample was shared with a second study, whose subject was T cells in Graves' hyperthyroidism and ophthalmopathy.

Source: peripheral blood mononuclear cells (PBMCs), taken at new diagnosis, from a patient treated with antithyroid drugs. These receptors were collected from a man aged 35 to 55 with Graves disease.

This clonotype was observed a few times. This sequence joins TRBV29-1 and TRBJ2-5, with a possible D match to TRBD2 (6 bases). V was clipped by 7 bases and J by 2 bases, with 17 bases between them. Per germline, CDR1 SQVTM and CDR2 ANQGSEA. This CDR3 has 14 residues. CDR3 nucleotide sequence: TGCAGCGCTGGGGCCTGGGGGAGGCAAGAGACCCAGTACTTC. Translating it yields CSAGAWGRQETQYF. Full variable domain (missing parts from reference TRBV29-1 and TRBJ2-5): SAVISQKPSRDICQRGTSLTIQCQVDSQVTMMFWYRQQPGQSLTLIATANQGSEATYESGFVIDKFPISRPNLTFSTLTVSNMSPEDSSIYLCSAGAWGRQETQYFGPGTRLLVL.

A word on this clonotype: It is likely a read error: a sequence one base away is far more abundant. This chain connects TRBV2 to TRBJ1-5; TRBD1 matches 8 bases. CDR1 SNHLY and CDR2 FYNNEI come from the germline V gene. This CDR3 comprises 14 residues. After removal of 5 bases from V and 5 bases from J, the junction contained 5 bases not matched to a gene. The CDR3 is CASSTGQDYQPQHF. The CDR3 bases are TGTGCCAGCAGTACGGGACAGGATTATCAGCCCCAGCATTTT.

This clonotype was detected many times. The DNA of the CDR3 is TGTGCCAGCAGCCTTAGCGGGGGGACTAGCACAGATACGCAGTATTTT. It codes for CASSLSGGTSTDTQYF. J is TRBJ2-3 and V is TRBV9; 10 bases agree with TRBD2. V lost 4 bases and J lost 0; bases outside the gene matches: 5. The germline gives CDR1 SGDLS, CDR2 YYNGEE. CDR3 size: 16 residues.

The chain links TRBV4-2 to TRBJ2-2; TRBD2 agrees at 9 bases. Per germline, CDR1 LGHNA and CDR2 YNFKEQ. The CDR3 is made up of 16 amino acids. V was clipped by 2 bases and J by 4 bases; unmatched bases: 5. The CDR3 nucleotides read TGTGCCAGCAGCCAACTAGCGGGGTCGCCCACCGGGGAGCTGTTTTTT. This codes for CASSQLAGSPTGELFF.

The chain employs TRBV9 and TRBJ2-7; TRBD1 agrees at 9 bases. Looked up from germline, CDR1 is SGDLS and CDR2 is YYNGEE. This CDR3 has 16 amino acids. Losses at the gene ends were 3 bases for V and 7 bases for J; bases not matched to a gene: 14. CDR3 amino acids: CASSANPKQGAGEQYF. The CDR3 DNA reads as TGTGCCAGCAGCGCTAACCCTAAACAGGGGGCTGGGGAGCAGTACTTC.

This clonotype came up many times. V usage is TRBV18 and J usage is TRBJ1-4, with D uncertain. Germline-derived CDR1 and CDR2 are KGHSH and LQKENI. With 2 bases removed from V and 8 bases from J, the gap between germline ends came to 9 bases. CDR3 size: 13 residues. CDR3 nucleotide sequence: TGTGCCAGCTCACCAGGGGTCGGGGAAAAACTGTTTTTT. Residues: CASSPGVGEKLFF.

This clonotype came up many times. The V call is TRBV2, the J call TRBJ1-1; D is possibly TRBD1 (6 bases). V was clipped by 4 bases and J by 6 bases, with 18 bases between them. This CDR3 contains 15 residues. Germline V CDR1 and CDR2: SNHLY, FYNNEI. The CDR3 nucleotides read TGTGCCAGCAGTGCTTTCGGAACAGGGTCCGCTGAAGCTTTCTTT. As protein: CASSAFGTGSAEAFF.

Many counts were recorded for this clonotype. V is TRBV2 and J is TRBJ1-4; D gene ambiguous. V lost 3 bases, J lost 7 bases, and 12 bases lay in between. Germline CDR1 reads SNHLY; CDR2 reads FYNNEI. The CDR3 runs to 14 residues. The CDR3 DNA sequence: TGTGCCAGCAGTGACAGCCGGGTGCGTGAAAAACTGTTTTTT. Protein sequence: CASSDSRVREKLFF.

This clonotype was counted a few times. CDR3 sequence (DNA): TGTGCCAGCAGTTTACGCGCACGGGAGTCTGGGGGCTACACCTTC. Amino acid sequence: CASSLRARESGGYTF. The chain combines TRBV12-3 or TRBV12-4 with TRBJ1-2; D gene unclear. Between the trimmed V and J ends, which lost 2 bases and 8 bases, there was a span of 18 bases. The CDR3 loop spans 15 amino acids.

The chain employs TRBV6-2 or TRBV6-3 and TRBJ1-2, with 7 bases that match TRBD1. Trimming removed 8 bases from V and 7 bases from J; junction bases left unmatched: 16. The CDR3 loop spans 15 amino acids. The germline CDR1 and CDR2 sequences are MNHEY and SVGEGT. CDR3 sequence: CASLGGTDQVGGYTF. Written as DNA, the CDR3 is TGTGCCAGCTTGGGAGGGACAGATCAAGTCGGTGGCTACACCTTC.

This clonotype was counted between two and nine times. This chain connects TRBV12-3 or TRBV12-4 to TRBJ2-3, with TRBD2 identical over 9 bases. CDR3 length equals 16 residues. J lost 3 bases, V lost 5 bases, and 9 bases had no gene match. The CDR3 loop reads CASSKRQRGVTDTQYF. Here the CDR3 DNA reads TGTGCCAGCAGTAAGAGACAGCGGGGGGTTACAGATACGCAGTATTTT.

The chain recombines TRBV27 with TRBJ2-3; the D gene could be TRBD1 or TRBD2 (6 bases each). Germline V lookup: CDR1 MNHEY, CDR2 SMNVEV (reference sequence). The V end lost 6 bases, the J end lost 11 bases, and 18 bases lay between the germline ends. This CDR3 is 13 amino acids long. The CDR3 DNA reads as TGTGCCAGCAGAGGGGGGAGCAGTCGACGGCAGTATTTT. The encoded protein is CASRGGSSRRQYF.

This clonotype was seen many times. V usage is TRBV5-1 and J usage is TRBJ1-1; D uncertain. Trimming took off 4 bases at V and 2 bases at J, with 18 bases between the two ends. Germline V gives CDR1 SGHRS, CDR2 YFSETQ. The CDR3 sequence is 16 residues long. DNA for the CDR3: TGCGCCAGCAGCATCGGCTTGGGCCAGATCAACACTGAAGCTTTCTTT. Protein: CASSIGLGQINTEAFF. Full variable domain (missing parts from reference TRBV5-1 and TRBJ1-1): KAGVTQTPRYLIKTRGQQVTLSCSPISGHRSVSWYQQTPGQGLQFLFEYFSETQRNKGNFPGRFSGRQFSNSRSEMNVSTLELGDSALYLCASSIGLGQINTEAFFGQGTRLTVV.

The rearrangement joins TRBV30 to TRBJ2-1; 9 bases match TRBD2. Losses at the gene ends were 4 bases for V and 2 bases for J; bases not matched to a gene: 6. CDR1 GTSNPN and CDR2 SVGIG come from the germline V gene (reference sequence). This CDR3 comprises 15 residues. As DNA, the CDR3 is TGTGCCTGGACTCCGAGCGGGGGGCCCTACAATGAGCAGTTCTTC. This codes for CAWTPSGGPYNEQFF.

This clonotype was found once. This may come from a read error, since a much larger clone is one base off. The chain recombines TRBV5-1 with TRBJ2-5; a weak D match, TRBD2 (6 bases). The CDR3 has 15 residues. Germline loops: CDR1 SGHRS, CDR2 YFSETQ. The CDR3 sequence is CASSFMDGGNETQYF. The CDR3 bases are TGCGCCAGTAGCTTCATGGACGGGGGTAATGAGACCCAGTACTTC.

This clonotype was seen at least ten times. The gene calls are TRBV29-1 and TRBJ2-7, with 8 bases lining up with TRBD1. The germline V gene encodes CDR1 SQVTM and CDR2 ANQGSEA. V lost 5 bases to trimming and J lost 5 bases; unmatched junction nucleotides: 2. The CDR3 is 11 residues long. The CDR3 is CSVQTGDEQYF. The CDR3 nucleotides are TGCAGCGTTCAGACAGGGGACGAGCAGTACTTC.

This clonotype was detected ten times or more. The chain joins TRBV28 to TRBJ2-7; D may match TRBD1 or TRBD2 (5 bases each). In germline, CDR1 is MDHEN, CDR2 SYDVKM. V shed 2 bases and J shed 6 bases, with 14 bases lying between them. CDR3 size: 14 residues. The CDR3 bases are TGTGCCAGCAGTTTACGAGGGGACCCTGTCGAGCAGTACTTC. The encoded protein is CASSLRGDPVEQYF.

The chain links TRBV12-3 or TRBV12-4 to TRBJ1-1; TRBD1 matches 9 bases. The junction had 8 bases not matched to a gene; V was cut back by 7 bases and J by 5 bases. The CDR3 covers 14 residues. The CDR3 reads CASNHRGRNTEAFF. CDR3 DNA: TGTGCCAGCAACCACAGGGGGCGCAATACTGAAGCTTTCTTT.

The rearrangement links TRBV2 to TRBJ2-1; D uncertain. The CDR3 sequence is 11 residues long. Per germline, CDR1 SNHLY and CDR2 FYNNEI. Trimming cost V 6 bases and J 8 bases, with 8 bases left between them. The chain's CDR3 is CASSAEDEQFF. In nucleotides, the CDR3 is TGTGCCAGCAGCGCGGAAGATGAGCAGTTCTTC.

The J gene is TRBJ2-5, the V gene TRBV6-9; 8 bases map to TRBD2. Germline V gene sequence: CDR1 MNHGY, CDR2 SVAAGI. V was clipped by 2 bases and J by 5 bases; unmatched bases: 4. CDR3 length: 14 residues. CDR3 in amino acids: CASSYGTRGETQYF. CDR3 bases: TGTGCCAGCAGTTATGGGACTAGGGGTGAGACCCAGTACTTC.

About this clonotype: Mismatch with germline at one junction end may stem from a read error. As DNA, the CDR3 is TGCGGTGCTCGAGGTGGGACCTGGGATCAGCCCCAGCATTTT. This translates into CGARGGTWDQPQHF. This chain joins TRBV20-1 and TRBJ1-5, with TRBD1 as a possible D gene (5 bases). The CDR3 consists of 14 residues. Germline CDR1 DFQATT, CDR2 SNEGSKA (reference sequence).

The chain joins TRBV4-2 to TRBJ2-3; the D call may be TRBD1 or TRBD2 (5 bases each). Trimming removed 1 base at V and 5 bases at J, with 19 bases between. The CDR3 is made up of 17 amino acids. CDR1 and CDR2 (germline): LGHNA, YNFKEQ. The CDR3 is CASSQGASGTFRDTQYF. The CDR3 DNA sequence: TGTGCCAGCAGCCAAGGCGCCTCCGGGACGTTCCGAGATACGCAGTATTTT.

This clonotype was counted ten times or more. CDR3 sequence reads: CSASVFGYSNQPQHF. In DNA, the CDR3 is TGCAGTGCTAGTGTTTTCGGCTATAGCAATCAGCCCCAGCATTTT. The chain employs TRBV20-1 and TRBJ1-5, with D hard to call. This CDR3 has 15 amino acids. Germline V gene data show CDR1 as DFQATT and CDR2 as SNEGSKA (reference sequence). V shed 3 bases and J shed 0 bases, with 12 bases lying between them.

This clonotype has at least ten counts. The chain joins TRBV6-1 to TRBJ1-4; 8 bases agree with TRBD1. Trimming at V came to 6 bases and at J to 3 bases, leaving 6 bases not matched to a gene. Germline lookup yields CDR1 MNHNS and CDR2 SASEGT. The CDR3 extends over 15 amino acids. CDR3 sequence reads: CASRDRGGPNEKLFF. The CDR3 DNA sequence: TGTGCCAGCAGAGACAGGGGTGGACCTAATGAAAAACTGTTTTTT.

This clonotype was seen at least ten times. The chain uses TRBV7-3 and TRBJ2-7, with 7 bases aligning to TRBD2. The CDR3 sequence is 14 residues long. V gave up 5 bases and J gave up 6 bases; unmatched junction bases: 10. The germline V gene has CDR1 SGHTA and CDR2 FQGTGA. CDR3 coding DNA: TGTGCCAGCAGCCCGGGGGGTGGCCGGCCCGAGCAGTACTTC. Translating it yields CASSPGGGRPEQYF.

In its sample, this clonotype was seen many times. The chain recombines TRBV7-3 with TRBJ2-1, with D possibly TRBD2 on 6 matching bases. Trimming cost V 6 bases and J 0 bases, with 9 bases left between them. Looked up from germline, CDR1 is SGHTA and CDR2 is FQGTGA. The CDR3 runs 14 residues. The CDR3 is CASRKAGSYNEQFF. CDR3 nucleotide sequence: TGTGCCAGCAGGAAAGCGGGCTCCTACAATGAGCAGTTCTTC.

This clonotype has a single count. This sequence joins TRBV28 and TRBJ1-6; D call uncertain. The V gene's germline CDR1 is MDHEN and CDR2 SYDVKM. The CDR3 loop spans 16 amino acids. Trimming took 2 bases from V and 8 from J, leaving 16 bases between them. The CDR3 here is CASSLISPRDDSPLHF. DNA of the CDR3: TGTGCCAGCAGTTTAATCTCCCCCAGAGATGATTCACCCCTCCACTTT.